The rows below give T cell receptor beta chains drawn from one sample of a study of T cell responses to AZD1222 COVID-19 vaccine. TCRdb keeps only in-frame clones here, not all; method: immunoSEQ multiplex PCR. The sample holds some 150,000 clones, about nine tenths seen once. The sequencing here drew on peripheral blood, taken on day 0 of AZD1222 vaccination. Receptor source: an adult in good health. Both conserved end residues are part of each CDR3. D genes are given only for firm matches. The size of a clone is reported for some rows only, either as once, few or many, or as a class for expanded clones.

j_call v_call clone_size d_call cdr3_nt cdr3_aa
TRBJ1-5 TRBV19 . . TGTGCCAGTAGTTCCCCGGGGAGAAATCAGCCCCAGCATTTT CASSSPGRNQPQHF
TRBJ2-4 TRBV25-1 . . TGTGCCAGCAGTGGGGCGAGACCGCCAAACATTCAGTACTTC CASSGARPPNIQYF
TRBJ1-1 TRBV4-2 . . TGTGCCAGCAGCCAAGAAGCCCTACTGGGCACTGAAGCTTTCTTT CASSQEALLGTEAFF
TRBJ2-3 TRBV19 . TRBD2 TGTGCCAGTAGTTTCCGACTAGCGGGGGGGGTAGGGACAGATACGCAGTATTTT CASSFRLAGGVGTDTQYF
TRBJ1-1 TRBV18 . TRBD1 TGTGCCAGCTCACCGGGACAGGGGGGGAACACTGAAGCTTTCTTT CASSPGQGGNTEAFF
TRBJ1-6 TRBV5-6 few . TGTGCCAGCAGCTTGTTCGACCTGAGCTCCTATAATTCACCCCTCCACTTT CASSLFDLSSYNSPLHF
TRBJ1-5 TRBV19 . . TGTGCCAGTAGTATAGGTCCAACGGGGAGCAATCAGCCCCAGCATTTT CASSIGPTGSNQPQHF
TRBJ2-7 TRBV7-2 . TRBD2 TGTGCCAGCAGCTTAACCGGGACTAGCGGGAAGGGACTCGTTCAGTACTTC CASSLTGTSGKGLVQYF
TRBJ1-3 TRBV18 . . TGTGCCAGCTCACCACCGACAGCTGGAAACACCATATATTTT CASSPPTAGNTIYF
TRBJ1-2 TRBV4-1 . TRBD1 TGCGCCAGCAGCCCGACAGGGGAAACGAACTATGGCTACACCTTC CASSPTGETNYGYTF
TRBJ2-1 TRBV24-1 . TRBD2 TGTGCCACCAGTGACCTAGCGGGGGGAGACAATGAGCAGTTCTTC CATSDLAGGDNEQFF
TRBJ2-2 TRBV5-1 . TRBD2 TGCGCCAGCAGCGCACCCCAGAGACTAGCGGGGGAAGACACCGGGGAGCTGTTTTTT CASSAPQRLAGEDTGELFF
TRBJ1-4 TRBV19 . . TGTGCCAGTAGTATAGAGGGGGTCGGGCCAACTAATGAAAAACTGTTTTTT CASSIEGVGPTNEKLFF
TRBJ1-5 TRBV7-9 . TRBD1 TGTGCCAGCAGCCTTTCCGGGGGACAGATTCAGCCCCAGCATTTT CASSLSGGQIQPQHF
TRBJ2-1 TRBV6-5 . TRBD1 TGTGCCAGCAGTTACATACAGGGGGCGCGGAATGAGCAGTTCTTC CASSYIQGARNEQFF
TRBJ2-6 TRBV19 . . TGTGCCAGTGGCAGTCGGTCTGGGGCCAACGTCCTGACTTTC CASGSRSGANVLTF
TRBJ2-1 TRBV4-2 few TRBD2 TGTGCCAGCAGCCAAGATCGGACTAGCGGGAGGAATGAGCAGTTCTTC CASSQDRTSGRNEQFF
TRBJ1-4 TRBV28 few TRBD1 TGTGCCAGCAGTTTGACAGGGGCCGGGAGACTGTTTTTT CASSLTGAGRLFF
TRBJ2-7 TRBV11-3 . . TGTGCCAGCAGCTTAGAAGGGATCCACGAGCAGTACTTC CASSLEGIHEQYF
TRBJ2-1 TRBV7-2 . . TGTGCCAGCAGCTTGGGACCCCTCGGAGCCAATGAGCAGTTCTTC CASSLGPLGANEQFF
TRBJ2-7 TRBV19 . . TGTGCCAGTAGTATGAGCGGACCCACCTACGAGCAGTACTTC CASSMSGPTYEQYF
TRBJ2-7 TRBV7-2 once TRBD1 TGTGCCAGCAGCAAGGACAGGGGGCGCCCCTACGAGCAGTACTTC CASSKDRGRPYEQYF
TRBJ1-4 TRBV27 . TRBD1 TGTGCCAGCAGATCGACAGGGGGCCCCGGAAAACTGTTTTTT CASRSTGGPGKLFF
TRBJ1-5 TRBV6-1 . . TGTGCCAGCAGTGAATCAACAGGGAGCAATCAGCCCCAGCATTTT CASSESTGSNQPQHF
TRBJ2-3 TRBV3-1/TRBV3-2 . . TGTGCCAGCAGCCCCGGACTATCAGGCACAGATACGCAGTATTTT CASSPGLSGTDTQYF
TRBJ1-3 TRBV21-1 . . TGTGCCAGCAGCAAGGCTGGGACGTGTCCGGGACAGGGGACTGGAAACACCATATATTTT CASSKAGTCPGQGTGNTIYF
TRBJ2-3 TRBV7-8 . . TGTGCCAGCAGCTTATTGGGCGGGGCTAGCACAGATACGCAGTATTTT CASSLLGGASTDTQYF
TRBJ2-3 TRBV27 . . TGTGCCAGCAGTAGGGGGCGGGGCTTAAACACAGATACGCAGTATTTT CASSRGRGLNTDTQYF
TRBJ2-1 TRBV10-3 . TRBD1 TGTGCCATCAGTGAGTCAGGACAGGGGGCCCACAATGAGCAGTTCTTC CAISESGQGAHNEQFF
TRBJ2-3 TRBV5-4 . . TGTGCCAGCAGCATACTAAAAAGACAGGCAGATACGCAGTATTTT CASSILKRQADTQYF
TRBJ1-6 TRBV3-1/TRBV3-2 . TRBD1 TGTGCCAGCAGACCTAACCGGGACAGCCATTCACCCCTCCACTTT CASRPNRDSHSPLHF
TRBJ1-2 TRBV27 . . TGTGCCAGCAGCAAAAGGGAGAACTATGGCTACACCTTC CASSKRENYGYTF
TRBJ1-1 TRBV14 . . TGTGCCAGCAGCCAAGGGCAGGCCACTGAAGCTTTCTTT CASSQGQATEAFF
TRBJ1-6 TRBV5-4 . . TGTGCCAGCAGCTTTTCGGCGGCGGGCGGTTCACCCCTCCACTTT CASSFSAAGGSPLHF
TRBJ2-2 TRBV7-2 . TRBD1 TGTGCCAGCAGCTTTTATGGACAGGGGGCGAACACCGGGGAGCTGTTTTTT CASSFYGQGANTGELFF
TRBJ2-7 TRBV3-1/TRBV3-2 . . TGTGCCAGCAGCCAAGATTTGACCTCTTACGAGCAGTACTTC CASSQDLTSYEQYF
TRBJ2-2 TRBV6-4 . . TGTGCCAGCAGTGACTCCGACGGCACCGGGGAGCTGTTTTTT CASSDSDGTGELFF
TRBJ2-1 TRBV11-3 . TRBD2 TGTGCCAGCAGCTTAGCGGCTAGCGGGGACATTAACTACAATGAGCAGTTCTTC CASSLAASGDINYNEQFF
TRBJ2-2 TRBV14 . . TGTGCCAGCAGCCAAGTGGTCGGCGGGGAGCTGTTTTTT CASSQVVGGELFF
TRBJ2-3 TRBV11-2 . TRBD2 TGTGCCAGCAGCTCGACCGGGACTAGTTTCGCAGATACGCAGTATTTT CASSSTGTSFADTQYF
TRBJ2-1 TRBV6-5 . TRBD1 TGTGCCAGCAGACGAACAGGGGCCAATGAGCAGTTCTTC CASRRTGANEQFF
TRBJ1-5 TRBV30 . . TGTGCCTGGACTCAGGGCGCATATAGCAATCAGCCCCAGCATTTT CAWTQGAYSNQPQHF
TRBJ2-3 TRBV15 . . TGTGCCACCAGCAGAGGGTCTCAGGGTCCGGATACGCAGTATTTT CATSRGSQGPDTQYF
TRBJ2-3 TRBV5-1 once . TGCGCCAGCAGCTTTTCAGGGTCCTCTAGCACAGATACGCAGTATTTT CASSFSGSSSTDTQYF
TRBJ1-6 TRBV7-6 . TRBD1 TGTGCCAGCAGCAACGACAGGGGACCTAATTCACCCCTCCACTTT CASSNDRGPNSPLHF
TRBJ2-3 TRBV7-2 . TRBD2 TGTGCCAGCAGTTCGACTAGCGGGGGGGCTAGTAATACGCAGTATTTT CASSSTSGGASNTQYF
TRBJ1-5 TRBV7-2 . TRBD1 TGTGCCAGCAGCTCGCGACAGGGCGGCAATCAGCCCCAGCATTTT CASSSRQGGNQPQHF
TRBJ1-1 TRBV19 once . TGTGCCAGTAGTATAGTTGGGGGGAACACTGAAGCTTTCTTT CASSIVGGNTEAFF
TRBJ2-3 TRBV19 . . TGTGCCAGTAGCCCGGACACTCCAGATACGCAGTATTTT CASSPDTPDTQYF
TRBJ2-2 TRBV21-1 . . TGTGCCAGCAGCCTTAGGACTAGCGGGAGGGCCTCCGGGGAGCTGTTTTTT CASSLRTSGRASGELFF
TRBJ1-2 TRBV6-2/TRBV6-3 . . TGTGCCAGCAGTGCCGTATGGGGGAACTATGGCTACACCTTC CASSAVWGNYGYTF
TRBJ2-7 TRBV4-2 . TRBD2 TGTGCCAGCAGCCAACCGCTCGGGCGGGGGAGCTCCTACGAGCAGTACTTC CASSQPLGRGSSYEQYF